Presented here are 15 T cell receptor beta chains from one specimen sequenced in a study of blood T cell repertoires in COVID-19. Clones were read by immunoSEQ multiplex PCR, and TCRdb kept only the in-frame ones, dropping some. The sample consists of about 380,000 clones, approximately 77% of them appearing once. Sequenced material: peripheral blood. These receptors were obtained from a human donor with acute or convalescent COVID-19. The donor label of this sample is uncertain.

The rearrangement links TRBV30 to TRBJ2-7, with 10 bases matching TRBD1. This CDR3 has 14 residues. CDR1 and CDR2 from the germline V gene are GTSNPN and SVGIG (reference sequence). With V trimmed by 3 bases and J by 3 bases, 5 bases remained unmatched. CDR3 sequence reads: CAWRAGTGVYEQYF. For the CDR3, the DNA is TGTGCCTGGAGAGCGGGGACAGGGGTCTACGAGCAGTACTTC.

The CDR3 nucleotides read TGTGCCAGCATCCGGACTAGCGGCTCCTACAATGAGCAGTTCTTC. Translated: CASIRTSGSYNEQFF. V gene TRBV6-5 combines with J gene TRBJ2-1; the match to TRBD2 covers 10 bases. This CDR3 is 15 amino acids long. The ends lost 7 bases at V and 0 bases at J; junction bases unmatched: 3. The germline V gene encodes CDR1 MNHEY and CDR2 SVGAGI.

This clone was recorded only once. CDR3 region: CASVGQGKTQYF. Written as DNA, the CDR3 is TGTGCCAGCGTGGGACAGGGAAAGACCCAGTACTTC. The rearrangement uses TRBV2 and TRBJ2-5; 9 bases fit TRBD1. CDR1 is SNHLY, CDR2 FYNNEI, per germline. With 8 bases clipped from V and 6 bases from J, the junction kept 4 bases outside the gene matches. CDR3 length: 12 residues.

This clone was detected once. The chain combines TRBV6-5 with TRBJ2-5; 7 nucleotides align to TRBD2. The CDR3 has 15 residues. Looked up from germline, CDR1 is MNHEY and CDR2 is SVGAGI. J lost 5 bases, V lost 5 bases, and 11 bases had no gene match. The CDR3 sequence: CASSRAGKDVETQYF. The CDR3 coding sequence is TGTGCCAGCAGTCGAGCGGGGAAAGATGTGGAGACCCAGTACTTC.

CDR3 DNA: TGTGCCAGCAGTTCAGGGTTCGGAAACACCATATATTTT. Encoded protein: CASSSGFGNTIYF. V usage is TRBV2 and J usage is TRBJ1-3; TRBD1 might be the D (5 bases). Germline V gives CDR1 SNHLY, CDR2 FYNNEI. This CDR3 has 13 amino acids. V lost 5 bases, J lost 4 bases, and 9 bases lay in between.

For this clone: At one boundary the junction diverges from the germline segment, which might be a read error. DNA of the CDR3: TGTGCCATCACTGAGGGACTAGCGGGGGGGAAGCAGTTCTTC. Its protein product is CAITEGLAGGKQFF. The chain recombines TRBV10-3 with TRBJ2-1, with 16 bases aligning to TRBD2. The CDR3 spans 14 residues. CDR1 and CDR2 (germline): ENHRY, SYGVKD.

The table lists this clone with a count of one. The chain links TRBV15 to TRBJ1-1; D is uncertain. The CDR3 totals 15 residues. The germline V gene encodes CDR1 LNHNV and CDR2 YYDKDF (reference sequence). V lost 4 bases and J lost 0, with 12 bases in between. The CDR3 region has the DNA TGTGCCACCAGCACCAGGACCGGGATGAACACTGAAGCTTTCTTT. Its translation is CATSTRTGMNTEAFF.

This CDR3 is CAWSRDYYGYTF. DNA of the CDR3: TGTGCCTGGAGTCGGGACTACTATGGCTACACCTTC. The chain employs TRBV30 and TRBJ1-2; possible D gene TRBD1, 5 bases. The CDR3 spans 12 residues. Trimming left V 2 bases short and J 3 bases short, with 7 bases between. Germline values: CDR1 GTSNPN, CDR2 SVGIG (reference sequence).

The chain joins TRBV2 to TRBJ2-7, with unresolved D. The germline V and J ends were trimmed by 7 bases and 1 base, with 5 bases remaining between them. CDR3 size: 11 residues. From germline, CDR1 is SNHLY and CDR2 FYNNEI. CDR3 in amino acids: CASIVSYEQYF. The CDR3 DNA reads as TGTGCCAGCATCGTGTCCTACGAGCAGTACTTC.

V usage is TRBV6-2 or TRBV6-3 and J usage is TRBJ1-2; a possible D gene is TRBD1 (5 bases). The V and J ends lost 6 bases and 8 bases respectively, with 22 bases between them. The length of the CDR3 is 15 residues. CDR1 and CDR2 (germline): MNHEY, SVGEGT. The CDR3 DNA is TGTGCCAGCAGCCCTTACGCAGGGCAGCTCGGCGGCTACACCTTC. Residues: CASSPYAGQLGGYTF.

The V and J genes are TRBV2 and TRBJ1-5, with D unclear. Trimming removed 0 bases at V and 0 bases at J, with 12 bases between. This CDR3 spans 17 amino acids. Germline V gene lookup returns CDR1 SNHLY and CDR2 FYNNEI. The CDR3 here is CASSEALLQYSNQPQHF. The CDR3 nucleotides are TGTGCCAGCAGTGAAGCGCTTCTTCAGTATAGCAATCAGCCCCAGCATTTT.

This chain's CDR3 is CASSPGAGGYNEQFF. CDR3 bases: TGTGCCAGCTCACCTGGGGCAGGGGGCTACAATGAGCAGTTCTTC. The chain recombines TRBV18 with TRBJ2-1; 7 bases agree with TRBD1. Trimming took 3 bases from V and 3 from J; bases not matched to a gene: 5. Germline assignment: CDR1 KGHSH and CDR2 LQKENI. The CDR3 runs to 15 residues.

The genes are TRBV6-5 and TRBJ1-1; a weak D match, TRBD1 (5 bases). Trimming took off 6 bases at V and 4 bases at J, with 15 bases between the two ends. This CDR3 region has 14 residues. Per the germline V gene, CDR1 is MNHEY and CDR2 is SVGAGI. Written as DNA, the CDR3 is TGTGCCAGCAGGGGGGGGAGGATGGCCACTGAAGCTTTCTTT. It specifies CASRGGRMATEAFF.

This chain links TRBV11-2 with TRBJ2-3, with TRBD2 matching over 10 bases. V lost 1 base and J lost 3; bases outside the gene matches: 13. The CDR3 has 19 residues. The germline gives CDR1 SGHAT, CDR2 FQNNGV. CDR3 nucleotides: TGTGCCAGCAGCTTAGTAGGGCTAGCGGGGGCCTCACTAACAGATACGCAGTATTTT. Translating it yields CASSLVGLAGASLTDTQYF.

The J gene is TRBJ1-2, the V gene TRBV6-5, with 11 nucleotides matching TRBD1. The CDR3 loop spans 15 amino acids. The germline V gene has CDR1 MNHEY and CDR2 SVGAGI. The V segment lost 7 bases and the J segment 3 bases; nucleotides outside the gene matches: 7. For the CDR3, the DNA is TGTGCCAGCACCCGGGACAGGGGGTGGGACTATGGCTACACCTTC. Residues: CASTRDRGWDYGYTF.